This TCR beta chain was observed in a study of shared clonotypes between healthy human individuals. The test was conducted at deep level. Using immunoSEQ multiplex PCR, the repertoire was profiled, and TCRdb retains in-frame clones only, with some absent. The repertoire holds some 980,000 clones, with about three quarters as singletons. With V trimmed by 8 bases and J by 1 base, 11 bases remained unmatched. The CDR3 is 15 amino acids. In germline, CDR1 is ENHRY, CDR2 SYGVKD. The J gene is TRBJ2-7, the V gene TRBV10-3; TRBD1 agrees at 7 bases. This TCR was sampled from a man between 18 and 35 years old in good health. The specimen sequenced was memory CD4+ T cells sorted from blood. Subset indicated: CD45RA-negative fraction. The CDR3 DNA follows: TGTGCCATCGCCTCGACAGGGAGAGCTTCCTACGAGCAGTACTTC. The encoded protein is CAIASTGRASYEQYF.